This T cell receptor beta chain was sequenced during a study of cytomegalovirus exposure and HLA in healthy donors. On the study more broadly: T cells numbering around 190 million yielded some 100 million unique TCR beta sequences in an earlier analysis. General study results and limits: The authors later found most CMV-associated TCR beta chains appeared HLA-restricted.

This CDR3 region has 15 residues. Looked up from germline, CDR1 is SGHRS and CDR2 is YFSETQ. Trimming took 0 bases from V and 2 from J, leaving 9 bases between them. Remarks on this clone: The antigen remains undetermined.

PCR employed 60 Vbeta and 13 Jbeta primers. The assay was immunoSEQ multiplex PCR, and TCRdb's table has in-frame clones only and misses some. The sample lists roughly 200,000 clones; about 9% were seen once. The rearrangement links TRBV5-1 to TRBJ1-3; D gene uncertain. This clonotype originated in a woman aged 25 to 45 in good health and CMV-seropositive. The sequencing input was PBMCs. The DNA for the CDR3 is TGCGCCAGCAGCTTGGCCCCGGGAGCTGGAAACACCATATATTTT. Protein: CASSLAPGAGNTIYF.